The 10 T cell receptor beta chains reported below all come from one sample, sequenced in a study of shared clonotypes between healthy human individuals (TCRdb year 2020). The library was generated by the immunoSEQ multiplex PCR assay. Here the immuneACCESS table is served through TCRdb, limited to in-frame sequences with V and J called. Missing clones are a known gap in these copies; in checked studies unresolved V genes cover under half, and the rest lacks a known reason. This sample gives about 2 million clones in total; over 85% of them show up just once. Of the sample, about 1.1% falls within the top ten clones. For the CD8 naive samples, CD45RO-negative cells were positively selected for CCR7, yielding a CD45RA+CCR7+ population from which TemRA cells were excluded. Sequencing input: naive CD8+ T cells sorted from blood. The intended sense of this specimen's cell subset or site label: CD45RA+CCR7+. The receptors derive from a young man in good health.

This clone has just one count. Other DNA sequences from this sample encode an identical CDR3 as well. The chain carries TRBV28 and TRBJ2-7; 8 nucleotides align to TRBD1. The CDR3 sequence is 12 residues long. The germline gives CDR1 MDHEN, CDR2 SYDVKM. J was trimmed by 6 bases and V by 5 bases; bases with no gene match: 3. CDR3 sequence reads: CASSPGGSEQYF. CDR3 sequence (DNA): TGTGCCAGCAGTCCAGGGGGCAGCGAGCAGTACTTC.

DNA for the CDR3: TGTGCCAGCAGATCTACAGGGGTCACAGATACGCAGTATTTT. Translated: CASRSTGVTDTQYF. The chain links TRBV28 to TRBJ2-3, with 7 bases fitting TRBD1. V lost 6 bases and J lost 2; bases outside the gene matches: 5. Germline-derived CDR1 and CDR2 are MDHEN and SYDVKM. The CDR3 sequence is 14 residues long. The whole variable domain, remainder taken from reference TRBV28 and TRBJ2-3, is DVKVTQSSRYLVKRTGEKVFLECVQDMDHENMFWYRQDPGLGLRLIYFSYDVKMKEKGDIPEGYSVSREKKERFSLILESASTNQTSMYLCASRSTGVTDTQYFGPGTRLTVL.

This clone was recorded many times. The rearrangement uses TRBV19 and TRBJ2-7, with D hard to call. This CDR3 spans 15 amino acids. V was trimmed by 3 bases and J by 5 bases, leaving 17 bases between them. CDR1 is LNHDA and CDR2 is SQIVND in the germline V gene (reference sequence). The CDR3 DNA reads TGTGCCAGTAGTATTACGCCGGTCTCTCTCCACGAGCAGTACTTC. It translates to CASSITPVSLHEQYF.

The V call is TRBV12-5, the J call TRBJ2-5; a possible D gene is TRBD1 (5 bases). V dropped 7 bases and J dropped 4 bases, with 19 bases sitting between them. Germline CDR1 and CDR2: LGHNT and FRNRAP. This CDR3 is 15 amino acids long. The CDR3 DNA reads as TGTGCTAGTGCCCTCGTATGGGGCGCGGCAGAGACCCAGTACTTC. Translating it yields CASALVWGAAETQYF.

In DNA form, the CDR3 reads TGTGCCAGCAGCTGGACACGGTACTACGAGCAGTACTTC. Translation: CASSWTRYYEQYF. The rearrangement uses TRBV2 and TRBJ2-7, with D possibly matching TRBD1 (5 bases). The CDR3 has 13 residues. Germline CDR1 is SNHLY and CDR2 is FYNNEI. The germline V and J ends were trimmed by 6 bases and 3 bases, with 12 bases remaining between them.

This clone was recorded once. In DNA, the CDR3 is TGCGCCAGCAGCCAAGTAACGGGAGAGGGGGCAGATACGCAGTATTTT. Encoded protein: CASSQVTGEGADTQYF. V is TRBV4-3 and J is TRBJ2-3; TRBD1 or TRBD2 may be the D gene (6 bases each). CDR1 is LGHNA, CDR2 YSLEER, per germline. Trimming stripped 1 base from V and 4 bases from J, with 15 bases between. The CDR3 totals 16 residues.

The CDR3 coding sequence is TGTGCCAGCAGTTTTAGGGGGAGGAACACCGGGGAGCTGTTTTTT. Translated: CASSFRGRNTGELFF. V gene TRBV28 combines with J gene TRBJ2-2; D may be TRBD1 (6 bases). V was trimmed by 3 bases and J by 1 base, leaving 9 bases between them. Germline CDR1 MDHEN, CDR2 SYDVKM. This CDR3 contains 15 residues.

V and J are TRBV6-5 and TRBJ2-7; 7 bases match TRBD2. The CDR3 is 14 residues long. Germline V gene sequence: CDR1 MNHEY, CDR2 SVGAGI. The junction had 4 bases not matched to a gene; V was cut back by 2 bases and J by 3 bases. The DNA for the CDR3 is TGTGCCAGCAGTTACGGGCGGGAGAGCTACGAGCAGTACTTC. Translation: CASSYGRESYEQYF.

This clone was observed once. For the CDR3, the DNA is TGCGCCAGCAGCGAAATACGGGGGGAGATCGGGGAGCTGTTTTTT. This sequence encodes CASSEIRGEIGELFF. This chain uses TRBV10-2 with TRBJ2-2; the match to TRBD2 covers 7 bases. CDR1 WSHSY and CDR2 SAAADI come from the germline V gene. Trimming took 6 bases from V and 7 from J; bases not matched to a gene: 11. The CDR3 has 15 amino acids.

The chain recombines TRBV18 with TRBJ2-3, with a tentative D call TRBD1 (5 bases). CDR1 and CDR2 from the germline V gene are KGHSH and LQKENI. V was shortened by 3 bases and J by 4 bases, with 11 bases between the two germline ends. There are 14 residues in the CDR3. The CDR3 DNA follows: TGTGCCAGCTCACCCGACAGTGCCCCAGATACGCAGTATTTT. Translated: CASSPDSAPDTQYF.